This TCR beta chain was sequenced in a study of identical twins. From the 5' RACE reads, TCRdb called clonotypes with MiXCR, one entry per CDR3 protein. The repertoire consists of around 340,000 distinct CDR3 sequences, with roughly 9% occurring once and the leading ten covering over 7%. This clonotype came up a few times. Its specificity is not known. Study observations and caveats: Fewer insertions were carried by abundant cord blood beta clonotypes, but none was seen in memory repertoires. Donors were not followed over many years; analysis was cross-sectional.

CDR3 length: 15 amino acids. With V trimmed by 4 bases and J by 4 bases, 7 bases remained unmatched. Germline V gene lookup returns CDR1 SEHNR and CDR2 FQNEAQ (reference sequence). The origin of this receptor is a woman aged 50 to 65 in good health. V usage is TRBV7-9 and J usage is TRBJ1-5; 7 positions match TRBD1. The source material was naive T cells sorted from blood. The CDR3 spells CASSWEGQANQPQHF. DNA for the CDR3: TGTGCCAGCAGCTGGGAAGGACAGGCAAATCAGCCCCAGCATTTT.